One sample yielded the 12 T cell receptor beta chains listed below, sequenced in a study of OX40 agonist ivuxolimab in advanced cancers. This table comes from immunoSEQ multiplex PCR, and its TCRdb copy is limited to in-frame clones, with some not included. The sample contains 50,000 to 75,000 clones, 80% to 85% of which appear only once. Material: CD4+ or CD8+ T cells sorted from blood, obtained in a trial of the OX40 agonist ivuxolimab. The receptors derive from an adult with an advanced solid tumor such as melanoma, head and neck, liver or kidney cancer.

The V call is TRBV6-5, the J call TRBJ2-7; D not certain. This CDR3 spans 15 amino acids. Between the trimmed V and J ends, which lost 0 bases and 5 bases, there was a span of 14 bases. Germline assignment: CDR1 MNHEY and CDR2 SVGAGI. CDR3 bases: TGTGCCAGCAGTTACTCGATGACGACACCTAACGAGCAGTACTTC. Translating gives CASSYSMTTPNEQYF.

This sequence joins TRBV19 and TRBJ2-3; 12 bases line up with TRBD1. V was clipped by 2 bases and J by 5 bases; unmatched bases: 5. The V gene's germline CDR1 is LNHDA and CDR2 SQIVND (reference sequence). This CDR3 contains 16 residues. CDR3 nucleotides: TGTGCCAGTAGTATATCCGGGACAGGGGGCTTAGATACGCAGTATTTT. Translating gives CASSISGTGGLDTQYF.

The genes are TRBV28 and TRBJ1-2; D gene uncertain. Germline CDR1 MDHEN, CDR2 SYDVKM. Trimming pared 3 bases from V and 4 bases from J, leaving 9 bases between. The CDR3 has 13 residues. The CDR3 DNA is TGTGCCAGCAGTTTGGTGGGGTCCTATGGCTACACCTTC. Its translation: CASSLVGSYGYTF.

This chain joins TRBV7-9 and TRBJ2-4; a possible D gene is TRBD2 (5 bases). V was pared by 7 bases and J by 9 bases, with 16 bases between. CDR3 length equals 13 residues. CDR1 and CDR2 (germline): SEHNR, FQNEAQ (reference sequence). The CDR3 protein is CASTPPGRGIQYF. CDR3 DNA sequence: TGTGCCAGCACCCCTCCGGGTCGGGGCATTCAGTACTTC.

V usage is TRBV6-1 and J usage is TRBJ2-7; D is perhaps TRBD1 (6 bases). Germline CDR1 reads MNHNS; CDR2 reads SASEGT. The CDR3 consists of 15 residues. V shed 4 bases and J shed 1 base, with 14 bases lying between them. The CDR3 bases are TGTGCCAGCAGTGTATCCGGGACAAGATCCTACGAGCAGTACTTC. It specifies CASSVSGTRSYEQYF.

The chain employs TRBV14 and TRBJ2-7; no firm D call. V was pared by 1 base and J by 7 bases, with 8 bases between. The CDR3 covers 12 residues. Germline CDR1 is SGHDN and CDR2 is FVKESK. The CDR3 sequence: CASSQGGLEQYF. Written as DNA, the CDR3 is TGTGCCAGCAGCCAAGGCGGCTTGGAGCAGTACTTC.

The chain carries TRBV7-3 and TRBJ1-1, with 7 nucleotides matching TRBD1. From germline, CDR1 is SGHTA and CDR2 FQGTGA. J gave up 1 base and V 3 bases, and 5 bases lay outside the gene matches. This CDR3 is built from 15 residues. The CDR3 spells CASSFGQARNTEAFF. CDR3 nucleotides: TGTGCCAGCAGCTTCGGACAGGCCCGGAACACTGAAGCTTTCTTT.

V gene TRBV4-3 combines with J gene TRBJ1-5; D gene uncertain. The CDR3 has 15 amino acids. Germline V lookup: CDR1 LGHNA, CDR2 YSLEER. Trimming removed 0 bases at V and 5 bases at J, with 11 bases between. The CDR3 is CASSQDMGSDQPQHF. Written as DNA, the CDR3 is TGCGCCAGCAGCCAAGATATGGGTTCCGATCAGCCCCAGCATTTT.

The sample holds one count of this clone. This rearrangement joins TRBV11-3 to TRBJ1-1; 8 nucleotides line up with TRBD1. This CDR3 spans 13 amino acids. Trimming cost V 7 bases and J 4 bases; bases outside gene matches: 5. The V gene's germline CDR1 is SGHNT and CDR2 YENEEA. CDR3 bases: TGTGCCAGCACCAGAACAGGGGGCACTGAAGCTTTCTTT. It codes for CASTRTGGTEAFF.

The CDR3 DNA follows: TGTGCCAGCAGTGAACGGGTCAGGGGGATGGCAACTAATGAAAAACTGTTTTTT. Its translation is CASSERVRGMATNEKLFF. V gene TRBV6-1 combines with J gene TRBJ1-4; 7 nucleotides match TRBD1. Germline V gene lookup returns CDR1 MNHNS and CDR2 SASEGT. The length of the CDR3 is 18 residues. V gave up 2 bases and J gave up 0 bases; unmatched junction bases: 9.

This clone has more than one count but fewer than ten. V usage is TRBV19 and J usage is TRBJ1-6; no reliable D call. Looked up from germline, CDR1 is LNHDA and CDR2 is SQIVND (reference sequence). Between the trimmed V and J ends, which lost 4 bases and 6 bases, there was a span of 4 bases. The CDR3 sequence is 12 residues long. The CDR3 nucleotides are TGTGCCAGTAGTACTAGTAATTCACCCCTCCACTTT. Its protein product is CASSTSNSPLHF.

The chain combines TRBV7-9 with TRBJ1-2; no clear D. The V end lost 0 bases, the J end lost 14 bases, and 16 bases lay between the germline ends. Germline loops: CDR1 SEHNR, CDR2 FQNEAQ (reference sequence). This CDR3 is 13 amino acids long. The DNA of the CDR3 is TGTGCCAGCAGCTTAGCGGAGTATCGTGCTGCTACCTTC. Translation: CASSLAEYRAATF. Full variable domain (missing parts from reference TRBV7-9 and TRBJ1-2): DTGVSQNPRHKITKRGQNVTFRCDPISEHNRLYWYRQTLGQGPEFLTYFQNEAQLEKSRLLSDRFSAERPKGSFSTLEIQRTEQGDSAMYLCASSLAEYRAATFGSGTRLTVV.